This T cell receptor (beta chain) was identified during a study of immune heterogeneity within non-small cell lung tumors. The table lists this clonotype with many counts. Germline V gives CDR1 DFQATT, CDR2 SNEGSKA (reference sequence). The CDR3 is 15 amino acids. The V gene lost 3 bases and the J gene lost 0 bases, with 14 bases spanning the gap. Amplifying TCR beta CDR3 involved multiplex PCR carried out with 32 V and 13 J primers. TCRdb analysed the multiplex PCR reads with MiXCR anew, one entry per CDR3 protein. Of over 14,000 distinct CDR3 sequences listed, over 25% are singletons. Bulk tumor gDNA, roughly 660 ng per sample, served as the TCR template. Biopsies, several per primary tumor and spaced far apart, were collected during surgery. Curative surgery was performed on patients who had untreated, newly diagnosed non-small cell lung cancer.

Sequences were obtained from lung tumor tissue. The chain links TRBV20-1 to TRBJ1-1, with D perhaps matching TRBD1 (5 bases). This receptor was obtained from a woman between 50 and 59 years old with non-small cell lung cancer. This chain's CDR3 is CSARRGRLMNTEAFF. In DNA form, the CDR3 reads TGCAGTGCTAGGCGGGGACGGCTAATGAACACTGAAGCTTTCTTT.